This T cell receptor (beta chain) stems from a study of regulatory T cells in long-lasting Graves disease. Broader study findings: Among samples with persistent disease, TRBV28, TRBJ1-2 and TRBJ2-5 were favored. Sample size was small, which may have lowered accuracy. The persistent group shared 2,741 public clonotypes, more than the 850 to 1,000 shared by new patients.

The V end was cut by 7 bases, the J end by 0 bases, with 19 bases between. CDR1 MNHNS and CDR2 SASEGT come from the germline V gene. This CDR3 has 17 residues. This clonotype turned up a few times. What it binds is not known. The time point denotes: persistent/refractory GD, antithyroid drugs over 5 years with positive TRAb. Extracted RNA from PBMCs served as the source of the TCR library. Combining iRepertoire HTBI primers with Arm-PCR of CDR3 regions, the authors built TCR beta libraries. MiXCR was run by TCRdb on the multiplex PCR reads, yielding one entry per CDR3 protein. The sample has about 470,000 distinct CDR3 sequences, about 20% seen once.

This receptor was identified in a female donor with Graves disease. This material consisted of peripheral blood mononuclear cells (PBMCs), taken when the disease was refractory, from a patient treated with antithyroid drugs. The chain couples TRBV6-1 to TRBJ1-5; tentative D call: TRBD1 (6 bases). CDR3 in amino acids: CASKKRQVSYSNQPQHF. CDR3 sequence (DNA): TGTGCCAGCAAGAAAAGACAGGTCTCCTATAGCAATCAGCCCCAGCATTTT.